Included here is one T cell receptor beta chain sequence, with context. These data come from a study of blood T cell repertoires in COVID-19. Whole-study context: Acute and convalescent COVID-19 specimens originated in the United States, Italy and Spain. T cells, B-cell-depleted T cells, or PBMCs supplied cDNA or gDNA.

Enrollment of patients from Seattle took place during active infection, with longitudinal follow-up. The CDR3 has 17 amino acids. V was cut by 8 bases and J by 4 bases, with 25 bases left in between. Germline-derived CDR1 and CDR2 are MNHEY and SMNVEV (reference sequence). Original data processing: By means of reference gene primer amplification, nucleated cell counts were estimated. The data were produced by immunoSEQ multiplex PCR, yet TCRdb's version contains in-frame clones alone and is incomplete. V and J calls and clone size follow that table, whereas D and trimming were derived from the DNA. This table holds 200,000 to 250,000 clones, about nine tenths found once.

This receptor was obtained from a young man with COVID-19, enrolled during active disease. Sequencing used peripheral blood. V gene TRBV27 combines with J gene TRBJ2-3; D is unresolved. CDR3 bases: TGTGCCAGCTACTCCCTCCACCAAGAGGTAGTCGCAGATACGCAGTATTTT. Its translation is CASYSLHQEVVADTQYF.